Listed here are 26 T cell receptor beta chains from one sample, sequenced in a study of cytomegalovirus exposure and HLA in healthy donors. Vbeta (60) and Jbeta (13) primers were used in the PCR. Data came from immunoSEQ multiplex PCR; TCRdb stores just in-frame clones and leaves some out. Found here are about 260,000 clones, around four fifths of them singletons; the top ten hold approximately 2%. Material: PBMCs. All receptors come from a woman aged 40 to 49 in good health and CMV-seropositive.

The chain recombines TRBV28 with TRBJ2-1; D unresolved. Between the trimmed V and J ends, which lost 6 bases and 4 bases, there was a span of 16 bases. The CDR3 spans 15 residues. Germline V gives CDR1 MDHEN, CDR2 SYDVKM. For the CDR3, the DNA is TGTGCCAGCAGGGGTGGAGTGGCTATTTACAATGAGCAGTTCTTC. It is translated as CASRGGVAIYNEQFF. Drawing the rest from reference TRBV28 and TRBJ2-1, the complete variable domain is DVKVTQSSRYLVKRTGEKVFLECVQDMDHENMFWYRQDPGLGLRLIYFSYDVKMKEKGDIPEGYSVSREKKERFSLILESASTNQTSMYLCASRGGVAIYNEQFFGPGTRLTVL.

The V call is TRBV28, the J call TRBJ1-6; the match to TRBD1 covers 7 bases. The CDR3 has 15 residues. Per germline, CDR1 MDHEN and CDR2 SYDVKM. Trimming cost V 8 bases and J 8 bases; bases outside gene matches: 12. CDR3 nucleotide sequence: TGTGCCAGCGGTTCCCTGGGACAGAGTGATTCACCCCTCCACTTT. Residues: CASGSLGQSDSPLHF.

The rearrangement links TRBV18 to TRBJ2-7; 12 nucleotides agree with TRBD1. Germline-derived CDR1 and CDR2 are KGHSH and LQKENI. J was trimmed by 6 bases and V by 6 bases; bases with no gene match: 9. This CDR3 region has 15 residues. The CDR3 nucleotides read TGTGCCAGCTCGCTACAGGGACAGGGGGCGGGCGAGCAGTACTTC. It codes for CASSLQGQGAGEQYF.

V usage is TRBV6-5 and J usage is TRBJ1-3; D is perhaps TRBD1 (6 bases). The CDR3 totals 15 residues. Per the germline V gene, CDR1 is MNHEY and CDR2 is SVGAGI. Deletions cut 7 bases from V and 0 bases from J, with 13 bases between. CDR3 amino acids: CASTEGGFSGNTIYF. CDR3 nucleotides: TGTGCCAGCACCGAGGGGGGGTTCTCTGGAAACACCATATATTTT.

The chain couples TRBV28 to TRBJ1-2, with D hard to call. Germline CDR1 MDHEN, CDR2 SYDVKM. The length of the CDR3 is 14 residues. Trimming cost V 7 bases and J 3 bases, with 15 bases left between them. The CDR3 protein is CASTSPRLDYGYTF. CDR3 sequence (DNA): TGTGCCAGCACCTCACCCAGACTCGACTATGGCTACACCTTC.

This chain connects TRBV7-2 to TRBJ1-2; D gene uncertain. This CDR3 contains 13 residues. Germline V gene lookup returns CDR1 SGHTA and CDR2 FQGNSA. V shed 5 bases and J shed 3 bases, with 10 bases lying between them. CDR3 in DNA: TGTGCCAGCAGCCCGCTTCAGTACTATGGCTACACCTTC. Its protein product is CASSPLQYYGYTF.

The V gene is TRBV25-1, the J gene TRBJ2-1, with D perhaps matching TRBD2 (5 bases). This CDR3 spans 14 amino acids. Germline values: CDR1 MGHDK, CDR2 SYGVNS. Between the trimmed V and J ends, which lost 4 bases and 12 bases, there was a span of 19 bases. As DNA, the CDR3 is TGTGCCAGCAGTGTTTCTAGCTCCTCCGGTGTGCAGTTCTTC. Translation: CASSVSSSSGVQFF.

The V and J genes are TRBV6-5 and TRBJ1-2, with 7 bases fitting TRBD1. V trimming: 5 bases; J trimming: 8 bases; junction bases outside the gene matches: 5. The CDR3 contains 12 residues. Germline-derived CDR1 and CDR2 are MNHEY and SVGAGI. The CDR3 spells CASSNRGWGYTF. Written as DNA, the CDR3 is TGTGCCAGCAGTAACAGGGGCTGGGGCTACACCTTC.

This clone was seen just once. The chain uses TRBV5-6 and TRBJ2-1; the D is unclear. The CDR3 has 15 amino acids. Germline loops: CDR1 SGHDT, CDR2 YYEEEE. Trimming took 1 base from V and 0 from J, leaving 8 bases between them. The CDR3 DNA is TGTGCCAGCAGCTTGCGGGTGGTCTCCTACAATGAGCAGTTCTTC. It encodes CASSLRVVSYNEQFF.

This chain uses TRBV6-4 with TRBJ2-3; D is possibly TRBD2 (5 bases). Germline V gene lookup returns CDR1 MRHNA and CDR2 SNTAGT. This CDR3 has 13 residues. The V and J ends lost 6 bases and 3 bases respectively, with 10 bases between them. The CDR3 loop is CASRGRGTDTQYF. CDR3 nucleotide sequence: TGTGCCAGCAGGGGAAGAGGGACAGATACGCAGTATTTT.

The J gene is TRBJ1-5, the V gene TRBV28; D not certain. CDR3 length equals 13 residues. Trimming removed 8 bases from V and 2 bases from J, with 10 bases in between. Germline values: CDR1 MDHEN, CDR2 SYDVKM. Written as DNA, the CDR3 is TGTGCCAGCTCGATAACGGGCAATCAGCCCCAGCATTTT. This translates into CASSITGNQPQHF.

The chain employs TRBV7-2 and TRBJ2-7; possibly TRBD2 for D (5 bases). Germline-derived CDR1 and CDR2 are SGHTA and FQGNSA. V lost 2 bases, J lost 3 bases, and 20 bases lay in between. CDR3 length: 17 residues. CDR3 in amino acids: CASSLTPVSSRIYEQYF. DNA of the CDR3: TGTGCCAGCAGCTTAACTCCGGTGTCTAGCAGAATCTACGAGCAGTACTTC.

The V call is TRBV6-5, the J call TRBJ1-1, with D maybe TRBD1 (6 bases). This CDR3 contains 13 residues. Germline V CDR1 and CDR2: MNHEY, SVGAGI. With 6 bases removed from V and 6 bases from J, the gap between germline ends came to 14 bases. CDR3 sequence: CASSPTRTAEAFF. The CDR3 DNA reads as TGTGCCAGCAGCCCTACAAGGACAGCTGAAGCTTTCTTT.

This clone was recorded a few times. The same CDR3 arises from other DNA sequences in this sample as well. V and J are TRBV5-1 and TRBJ1-1, with D maybe TRBD1 (5 bases). Germline assignment: CDR1 SGHRS and CDR2 YFSETQ. Deletions cut 1 base from V and 0 bases from J, with 7 bases between. The CDR3 is made up of 14 amino acids. CDR3 loop: CASSLTGMNTEAFF. The CDR3 region has the DNA TGCGCCAGCAGCTTGACAGGCATGAACACTGAAGCTTTCTTT.

The gene calls are TRBV9 and TRBJ2-7; tentative D call: TRBD2 (5 bases). V shed 7 bases and J shed 2 bases, with 16 bases lying between them. Germline V gene data show CDR1 as SGDLS and CDR2 as YYNGEE. The CDR3 has 14 residues. CDR3 DNA sequence: TGTGCCAGCGGTAGTCCTAGCACCACCTACGAGCAGTACTTC. Translated: CASGSPSTTYEQYF.

The chain is built from TRBV25-1 and TRBJ1-4; D unclear. Trimming removed 4 bases at V and 0 bases at J, with 9 bases between. The germline V gene encodes CDR1 MGHDK and CDR2 SYGVNS. CDR3 length: 15 amino acids. The CDR3 region has the DNA TGTGCCAGCAGTGTATCTCAGTCAACTAATGAAAAACTGTTTTTT. This encodes CASSVSQSTNEKLFF.

The rearrangement uses TRBV28 and TRBJ1-1; D perhaps matches TRBD1 (5 bases). Germline values: CDR1 MDHEN, CDR2 SYDVKM. The CDR3 extends over 13 amino acids. V lost 8 bases, J lost 0 bases, and 10 bases lay in between. CDR3 region: CASLGLLNTEAFF. The CDR3 DNA reads TGTGCCAGCCTGGGACTGCTGAACACTGAAGCTTTCTTT.

The J gene is TRBJ1-3, the V gene TRBV7-2; maybe TRBD1 (5 bases). This CDR3 has 16 residues. Deletions cut 5 bases from V and 0 bases from J, with 14 bases between. The germline V gene has CDR1 SGHTA and CDR2 FQGNSA. The CDR3 DNA reads as TGTGCCAGCAGCACGTATACAGGTTTCTCTGGAAACACCATATATTTT. This codes for CASSTYTGFSGNTIYF.

V is TRBV7-8 and J is TRBJ1-2; D gene ambiguous. V lost 6 bases and J lost 4, with 12 bases in between. The V gene's germline CDR1 is SGHVS and CDR2 FQNEAQ. This CDR3 spans 13 amino acids. This chain's CDR3 is CASSSGSGYGYTF. CDR3 sequence (DNA): TGTGCCAGCAGTTCTGGTTCAGGCTATGGCTACACCTTC.

The CDR3 coding sequence is TGTGCCAGCAGCTTAATAGCCGGAAACACCGGGGAGCTGTTTTTT. Amino acid sequence: CASSLIAGNTGELFF. This chain uses TRBV7-9 with TRBJ2-2; D is unresolved. This CDR3 comprises 15 residues. With 2 bases removed from V and 2 bases from J, the gap between germline ends came to 9 bases. Germline V gene sequence: CDR1 SEHNR, CDR2 FQNEAQ (reference sequence).

This chain links TRBV12-5 with TRBJ1-1; TRBD1 might be the D (6 bases). Trimming pared 5 bases from V and 5 bases from J, leaving 18 bases between. The CDR3 covers 15 residues. Germline CDR1 is LGHNT and CDR2 is FRNRAP. CDR3 in amino acids: CASGPMGGARTEAFF. Here the CDR3 DNA reads TGTGCTAGTGGTCCAATGGGGGGGGCGCGTACTGAAGCTTTCTTT.

This clone was observed a handful of times. The V call is TRBV6-6, the J call TRBJ1-5; a weak D match, TRBD1 (5 bases). Trimming stripped 8 bases from V and 3 bases from J, with 14 bases between. Germline V gene sequence: CDR1 MNHNY, CDR2 SVGAGI (reference sequence). The CDR3 length is 14 residues. The CDR3 DNA follows: TGTGCCAGCGTTCGGGGGTTAGACAATCAGCCCCAGCATTTT. Translated, it gives CASVRGLDNQPQHF.

This clone showed up just a few times. This chain joins TRBV7-2 and TRBJ1-5; D possibly corresponds to TRBD1 (6 bases). This CDR3 region has 13 residues. The germline V gene encodes CDR1 SGHTA and CDR2 FQGNSA. The V end was cut by 3 bases, the J end by 4 bases, with 7 bases between. The CDR3 bases are TGTGCCAGCAGCTTGGACAGAAATCAGCCCCAGCATTTT. Translating gives CASSLDRNQPQHF. Based on the CDR3 plus reference TRBV7-2 and TRBJ1-5, the full variable domain is GAGVSQSPSNKVTEKGKDVELRCDPISGHTALYWYRQSLGQGLEFLIYFQGNSAPDKSGLPSDRFSAERTGGSVSTLTIQRTQQEDSAVYLCASSLDRNQPQHFGDGTRLSIL.

This rearrangement joins TRBV13 to TRBJ1-1, with 10 bases lining up with TRBD1. This CDR3 contains 17 residues. The V gene end was trimmed by 5 bases and the J gene end by 0 bases; junction bases not matched to a gene: 9. Germline V gene data show CDR1 as PRHDT and CDR2 as FYEKMQ (reference sequence). CDR3 region: CASSRKDRGALNTEAFF. The CDR3 coding sequence is TGTGCCAGCAGCCGTAAGGACAGGGGGGCCCTGAACACTGAAGCTTTCTTT.

This chain joins TRBV27 and TRBJ2-7; tentative D call: TRBD1 (6 bases). The germline V and J ends were trimmed by 5 bases and 1 base, with 15 bases remaining between them. Germline values: CDR1 MNHEY, CDR2 SMNVEV (reference sequence). The CDR3 loop spans 15 amino acids. The CDR3 nucleotides read TGTGCCAGCAGTCCCTTTGAGAGGGGGTCCTACGAGCAGTACTTC. Residues: CASSPFERGSYEQYF.

DNA of the CDR3: TGCGCCAGCAGTTCCGGGTCGAGCTCCTACGAGCAGTACTTC. Protein product: CASSSGSSSYEQYF. V gene TRBV5-1 combines with J gene TRBJ2-7; no definite D call. Looked up from germline, CDR1 is SGHRS and CDR2 is YFSETQ. CDR3 size: 14 residues. Trimming cost V 5 bases and J 0 bases, with 12 bases left between them.